A selection of T cell receptor beta chains follows, all from one sample in a study of control samples from healthy donors and cancer patients. Using immunoSEQ multiplex PCR, the repertoire was profiled, and TCRdb retains in-frame clones only, with some absent. This table holds fewer than 60,000 clones, around 87% found once. The sequencing input was PBMCs. The receptors come from a woman aged 55 to 70 with lung cancer. Both conserved end residues are part of each CDR3. Fields, in order: D gene, V gene, CDR3 length, clone size, J gene, CDR3 DNA, CDR3 protein. A D gene is named only where the DNA matches it firmly. Rows give clone size only sometimes, using once, few, many, or a class for an expanded clone.

NA	TRBV19	15	NA	TRBJ2-6	TGTGCCAGTAGTATCCGACGGTCTGGGGCCAACGTCCTGACTTTC	CASSIRRSGANVLTF
TRBD2	TRBV6-5	15	NA	TRBJ2-7	TGTGCCAGCCGCAGGACTAGCGGACTCTCCTACGAGCAGTACTTC	CASRRTSGLSYEQYF
TRBD1	TRBV3-1/TRBV3-2	16	NA	TRBJ1-6	TGTGCCAGCAGCCTAGGAGGGACAGGGAAAGTTTCACCCCTCCACTTT	CASSLGGTGKVSPLHF
TRBD1	TRBV18	16	NA	TRBJ1-5	TGTGCCAGCTCACCACTCGGACAGGGTGGCAATCAGCCCCAGCATTTT	CASSPLGQGGNQPQHF
NA	TRBV27	16	NA	TRBJ2-1	TGTGCCAGCACCTCGACGGGGGGACAGAAATACAATGAGCAGTTCTTC	CASTSTGGQKYNEQFF
TRBD2	TRBV2	15	once	TRBJ2-3	TGTGCCAGCAGCGGTGGGACTACCCGCGGAGATACGCAGTATTTT	CASSGGTTRGDTQYF
NA	TRBV7-9	12	medium-sized	TRBJ2-1	TGTGCCAGCAGCTTAGCAAAGGACTTACAGTTCTTC	CASSLAKDLQFF
NA	TRBV2	12	NA	TRBJ2-7	TGTGCCAGCAAAACAGCCGACAGCGAGCAGTACTTC	CASKTADSEQYF
TRBD2	TRBV6-5	14	NA	TRBJ2-2	TGTGCCAGCTCCCCGGGAGGCGGCACCGGGGAGCTGTTTTTT	CASSPGGGTGELFF
NA	TRBV5-5	13	NA	TRBJ1-1	TGTGCCAGCAGCTACGACCGGGATACTGAAGCTTTCTTT	CASSYDRDTEAFF
NA	TRBV5-1	14	NA	TRBJ2-7	TGCGCCAGCAGCTCCCGGGGCCACTCCTACGAGCAGTACTTC	CASSSRGHSYEQYF
NA	TRBV6-6	17	NA	TRBJ1-3	TGTGCCAGCAGTCGGGGGGTACAGGGTCCTACTGGAAACACCATATATTTT	CASSRGVQGPTGNTIYF
TRBD2	TRBV10-1	13	NA	TRBJ2-7	TGCGCCAGCAGTGGGACTAGCGGGAGTCAGCAGTACTTC	CASSGTSGSQQYF
NA	TRBV18	14	once	TRBJ1-2	TGTGCCAGCTCTCCACAGGTTGAGGGCTATGGCTACACCTTC	CASSPQVEGYGYTF